The subject of this entry is one T cell receptor beta chain. Its antigen is not identified. The sample belongs to a study of CD8+ T cells in alopecia areata. Background on the study: Treated patients were given oral tofacitinib, which was dosed at 5 to 10 mg twice daily.

Study outcomes and limitations: Patients shared TCRs less clearly than mice did, possibly for HLA-related reasons. Compared with normal scalp, lesional scalp had higher clonality and more expanded CD8+ clones.

Following extraction, RNA underwent reverse transcription to cDNA, which served as the sequencing template. Profiled with immunoSEQ multiplex PCR; TCRdb holds only in-frame clones, not every one. The profile covers 90,000 to 150,000 clones, with around two fifths appearing a single time and over 3% taken by the ten largest. Lesional scalp punch biopsies and peripheral blood were collected from alopecia areata patients. The CDR3 has 12 residues. Trimming cost V 6 bases and J 3 bases, with 8 bases left between them. Germline CDR1 SQVTM, CDR2 ANQGSEA. The chain has TRBV29-1 and TRBJ1-4; D gene unclear. The specimen was CD4+ T cells sorted from blood. The sequence was collected from a human donor with alopecia areata. In nucleotides, the CDR3 is TGCAGCGTCGTGGCTCCTAATGAAAAACTGTTTTTT. Protein: CSVVAPNEKLFF.